The source of this TCR beta chain is a study of T cell responses to AZD1222 COVID-19 vaccine. Study-wide findings and caveats: Spike was spanned by vaccine-associated CD4 TCRs, with dominance at 160-218 and 743-854. The donor group comprised mostly white British people and more females; the analysis possibly underestimated clonal diversity. The repertoires were collected only after the peak T cell response.

Second-dose groups at about 4 or about 12 weeks were pooled. TCRdb's copy holds only in-frame clones and misses some; the assay was immunoSEQ multiplex PCR. Here the sample spans fewer than 30,000 clones, roughly nine tenths being singletons. Trimming shortened V by 4 bases and J by 2 bases, and 10 bases separated the two germline ends. The CDR3 extends over 13 amino acids. Germline V gene sequence: CDR1 SGHDT, CDR2 YYEEEE. In the case of this clone: Its matching antigen is unknown.

This sequence originates from an adult who received the AZD1222 COVID-19 vaccine. The chain combines TRBV5-6 with TRBJ2-7; D is uncertain. The sample consisted of peripheral blood, taken 28 days after the second AZD1222 dose. CDR3 sequence (DNA): TGTGCCAGCAGCCCCCTAATGGCCTACGAGCAGTACTTC. The encoded protein is CASSPLMAYEQYF.